The 31 T cell receptor beta chains presented below share a single source sample, sequenced in a study of a mutant IDH1 vaccine in newly diagnosed glioma. Time point meaning: week 35, safety follow-up. Each vaccine dose was 300 ug of mutant IDH1 20-mer peptide, with topical imiquimod. Libraries were prepared by immunoSEQ multiplex PCR; TCRdb keeps only in-frame clonotypes and omits some of them. The sample records tens of thousands of clones, roughly 86% being singletons. Their antigens remain unidentified. Sequencing used PBMCs, obtained from a glioma patient whose treatment included an IDH1 peptide vaccine. All receptors derive from a man aged 30 to 39 with glioma.

This clone was observed a few times. The chain carries TRBV10-3 and TRBJ1-2; D unresolved. The CDR3 is 10 residues long. V lost 10 bases, J lost 4 bases, and 7 bases lay in between. CDR1 and CDR2 from the germline V gene are ENHRY and SYGVKD. The CDR3 sequence: CATFTYGYTF. The DNA for the CDR3 is TGTGCCACCTTTACCTATGGCTACACCTTC.

The chain uses TRBV28 and TRBJ2-7, with unresolved D. V lost 8 bases and J 4 bases, leaving 24 bases between the germline ends. CDR1 MDHEN and CDR2 SYDVKM come from the germline V gene. This CDR3 has 16 amino acids. The CDR3 sequence is CASGPGVLYTSYEQYF. The CDR3 DNA is TGTGCCAGCGGCCCCGGTGTGCTATATACGAGTTACGAGCAGTACTTC.

The CDR3 DNA reads TGTGCCAGCAGTTTATACCCGGGGAATGAGCAGTTCTTC. It specifies CASSLYPGNEQFF. J is TRBJ2-1 and V is TRBV27, with a weak D call TRBD2 (5 bases). Germline V CDR1 and CDR2: MNHEY, SMNVEV (reference sequence). This CDR3 is 13 amino acids long. Deletions cut 1 base from V and 7 bases from J, with 8 bases between.

The chain joins TRBV11-1 to TRBJ2-5, with D hard to call. Germline values: CDR1 SGHAT, CDR2 FQDESV (reference sequence). Trimming took off 6 bases at V and 2 bases at J, with 7 bases between the two ends. The CDR3 sequence is 12 residues long. CDR3 sequence reads: CASRDIQETQYF. In nucleotides, the CDR3 is TGTGCCAGCAGGGATATTCAAGAGACCCAGTACTTC.

The sample holds one count of this clone. The chain has TRBV7-9 and TRBJ1-2, with D maybe TRBD1 (6 bases). Deletions cut 5 bases from V and 4 bases from J, with 20 bases between. Germline lookup yields CDR1 SEHNR and CDR2 FQNEAQ (reference sequence). This CDR3 spans 16 amino acids. CDR3 bases: TGTGCCAGCAGCGCCCTAGTACAGGGACCGCTCTATGGCTACACCTTC. It encodes CASSALVQGPLYGYTF.

This chain joins TRBV29-1 and TRBJ1-2, with D uncertain. CDR1 and CDR2 (germline): SQVTM, ANQGSEA. V lost 5 bases and J lost 1, with 11 bases in between. The CDR3 length is 13 residues. DNA for the CDR3: TGCAGCGTTCATCACAGCGTTAACTATGGCTACACCTTC. Protein product: CSVHHSVNYGYTF. Looking up the rest from reference TRBV29-1 and TRBJ1-2 gives the full variable domain: SAVISQKPSRDICQRGTSLTIQCQVDSQVTMMFWYRQQPGQSLTLIATANQGSEATYESGFVIDKFPISRPNLTFSTLTVSNMSPEDSSIYLCSVHHSVNYGYTFGSGTRLTVV.

The CDR3 DNA reads TGTGCCAGCAGCTTAGGCCCAGGGGGGTCTGGAAACACCATATATTTT. It codes for CASSLGPGGSGNTIYF. The chain recombines TRBV7-2 with TRBJ1-3; TRBD1 matches at 7 bases. CDR3 length: 16 amino acids. Germline V gene lookup returns CDR1 SGHTA and CDR2 FQGNSA. Losses at the gene ends were 1 base for V and 1 base for J; bases not matched to a gene: 4.

The chain employs TRBV7-8 and TRBJ1-6; 9 nucleotides agree with TRBD1. Trimming at V came to 8 bases and at J to 7 bases, leaving 6 bases not matched to a gene. The CDR3 is 14 amino acids. Looked up from germline, CDR1 is SGHVS and CDR2 is FQNEAQ. CDR3 nucleotide sequence: TGTGCCAGCTGCCGGACAGGGGTGAATTCACCCCTCCACTTT. Its translation is CASCRTGVNSPLHF.

The gene calls are TRBV7-3 and TRBJ2-1; 7 positions agree with TRBD2. Unmatched junction bases numbered 6, after V lost 5 bases and J lost 2 bases. Germline lookup yields CDR1 SGHTA and CDR2 FQGTGA. This CDR3 contains 15 residues. CDR3 DNA: TGTGCCAGCAGCCCCAGCGGGGCCGCCTACAATGAGCAGTTCTTC. Translating gives CASSPSGAAYNEQFF.

The V and J genes are TRBV18 and TRBJ1-1; 9 nucleotides line up with TRBD1. With V trimmed by 3 bases and J by 5 bases, 10 bases remained unmatched. The CDR3 covers 16 residues. Germline lookup yields CDR1 KGHSH and CDR2 LQKENI. CDR3 residues: CASSPQLGTGRTEAFF. The DNA of the CDR3 is TGTGCCAGCTCACCTCAGCTTGGGACAGGGCGGACTGAAGCTTTCTTT.

The V and J genes are TRBV30 and TRBJ1-2; possible D gene TRBD1, 5 bases. Trimming left V 3 bases short and J 5 bases short, with 13 bases between. CDR3 size: 13 residues. In germline, CDR1 is GTSNPN, CDR2 SVGIG (reference sequence). The CDR3 sequence: CAWSRGAGYGYTF. The CDR3 DNA sequence: TGTGCCTGGAGCCGGGGCGCCGGATATGGCTACACCTTC.

V is TRBV7-8 and J is TRBJ2-5; D gene uncertain. Germline CDR1 and CDR2: SGHVS and FQNEAQ. CDR3 length: 14 amino acids. Trimming took 8 bases from V and 1 from J, leaving 14 bases between them. The CDR3 DNA reads TGTGCCAGCCGAAACTCTAGGATCCAAGAGACCCAGTACTTC. Translation gives CASRNSRIQETQYF.

In its sample, this clone was seen once. The chain uses TRBV13 and TRBJ1-6; D perhaps matches TRBD1 (5 bases). Germline V gene data show CDR1 as PRHDT and CDR2 as FYEKMQ (reference sequence). The V and J ends lost 5 bases and 13 bases respectively, with 18 bases between them. There are 14 residues in the CDR3. DNA of the CDR3: TGTGCCAGCAGCGGTAGGGGACCGGTAACTCCCCTCCACTTT. Amino acid sequence: CASSGRGPVTPLHF.

The chain links TRBV20-1 to TRBJ2-4; the match to TRBD1 covers 8 bases. Trimming at V came to 8 bases and at J to 7 bases, leaving 4 bases not matched to a gene. The CDR3 has 11 residues. The V gene's germline CDR1 is DFQATT and CDR2 SNEGSKA (reference sequence). Here the CDR3 reads CSRDRNNIQYF. The CDR3 coding sequence is TGCAGTCGGGACAGGAACAACATTCAGTACTTC.

CDR3 in amino acids: CASNRVTLETQYF. The CDR3, as DNA: TGTGCCAGCAACAGGGTGACTTTAGAGACCCAGTACTTC. J is TRBJ2-5 and V is TRBV2; perhaps TRBD1 as D (6 bases). V lost 7 bases to trimming and J lost 4 bases, with 13 bases between them. Germline lookup yields CDR1 SNHLY and CDR2 FYNNEI. The CDR3 loop spans 13 amino acids.

V usage is TRBV15 and J usage is TRBJ2-3; 9 positions agree with TRBD2. Per the germline V gene, CDR1 is LNHNV and CDR2 is YYDKDF (reference sequence). The junction had 8 bases not matched to a gene; V was cut back by 3 bases and J by 7 bases. CDR3 length equals 15 residues. As DNA, the CDR3 is TGTGCCACCAGCAGTAGCGGGGGAGCGGGAAATACGCAGTATTTT. It is translated as CATSSSGGAGNTQYF.

J is TRBJ2-3 and V is TRBV27; D may be TRBD1 (5 bases). This CDR3 is built from 14 residues. Germline V lookup: CDR1 MNHEY, CDR2 SMNVEV (reference sequence). The germline V and J ends were trimmed by 4 bases and 6 bases, with 14 bases remaining between them. CDR3 in DNA: TGTGCCAGCAGTTCTGCTGGACACGTGGATACGCAGTATTTT. The encoded protein is CASSSAGHVDTQYF.

The chain's CDR3 is CASSFGRFGATNEKLFF. The CDR3 DNA follows: TGTGCCAGCAGCTTTGGACGCTTCGGAGCAACTAATGAAAAACTGTTTTTT. This chain links TRBV5-6 with TRBJ1-4; no definite D call. The CDR3 covers 17 residues. In germline, CDR1 is SGHDT, CDR2 YYEEEE. The V and J ends lost 2 bases and 0 bases respectively, with 14 bases between them.

The chain employs TRBV28 and TRBJ1-2; D remains unclear. Germline loops: CDR1 MDHEN, CDR2 SYDVKM. The CDR3 is 11 amino acids. Trimming stripped 2 bases from V and 6 bases from J, with 4 bases between. CDR3 sequence: CASSLHDGYTF. CDR3 nucleotides: TGTGCCAGCAGTTTACATGATGGCTACACCTTC.

J is TRBJ1-1 and V is TRBV2, with TRBD1 as a possible D gene (6 bases). This CDR3 spans 15 amino acids. CDR1 and CDR2 (germline): SNHLY, FYNNEI. The germline V and J ends were trimmed by 4 bases and 2 bases, with 14 bases remaining between them. CDR3 residues: CASSVDRYFNTEAFF. Here the CDR3 DNA reads TGTGCCAGCAGTGTGGACAGATACTTCAACACTGAAGCTTTCTTT.

The rearrangement joins TRBV18 to TRBJ2-5, with no clear D. V dropped 7 bases and J dropped 2 bases, with 11 bases sitting between them. The germline gives CDR1 KGHSH, CDR2 LQKENI. The CDR3 totals 13 residues. The chain's CDR3 is CASCSNRQETQYF. The DNA for the CDR3 is TGTGCCAGCTGCAGTAACCGACAAGAGACCCAGTACTTC.

The chain employs TRBV7-2 and TRBJ2-6; TRBD1 aligns across 7 bases. CDR3 size: 21 residues. J was trimmed by 4 bases and V by 0 bases; bases with no gene match: 18. Germline-derived CDR1 and CDR2 are SGHTA and FQGNSA. For the CDR3, the DNA is TGTGCCAGCAGCTTAGCGCCGTCGACAGGGCTTAGCTCTGTGGGGGCCAACGTCCTGACTTTC. Its protein is CASSLAPSTGLSSVGANVLTF.

This chain joins TRBV15 and TRBJ2-7, with 9 bases that match TRBD2. J gave up 5 bases and V 1 base, and 3 bases lay outside the gene matches. Germline V gene data show CDR1 as LNHNV and CDR2 as YYDKDF (reference sequence). The CDR3 runs to 14 residues. This chain's CDR3 is CATSRGGLANEQYF. For the CDR3, the DNA is TGTGCCACCAGCAGAGGGGGACTAGCCAACGAGCAGTACTTC.

This chain links TRBV28 with TRBJ1-5; D gene ambiguous. V lost 3 bases and J lost 6, with 12 bases in between. The germline V gene encodes CDR1 MDHEN and CDR2 SYDVKM. The CDR3 runs to 14 residues. DNA of the CDR3: TGTGCCAGCAGTTTTACGGGTGAGACTCAGCCCCAGCATTTT. It translates to CASSFTGETQPQHF.

This clone was detected a few times. The chain uses TRBV6-1 and TRBJ1-1; D gene unclear. The CDR3 sequence is 16 residues long. Germline V CDR1 and CDR2: MNHNS, SASEGT. V was trimmed by 0 bases and J by 2 bases, leaving 13 bases between them. CDR3 in DNA: TGTGCCAGCAGTGAAGCCCCTGGGGAGGTAAACACTGAAGCTTTCTTT. The encoded protein is CASSEAPGEVNTEAFF.

This clone was detected only once. The rearrangement joins TRBV6-1 to TRBJ1-6; no definite D call. Trimming took 10 bases from V and 4 from J, leaving 14 bases between them. CDR1 and CDR2 from the germline V gene are MNHNS and SASEGT. The CDR3 totals 14 residues. CDR3 protein: CATQAESYNSPLHF. Here the CDR3 DNA reads TGTGCCACGCAAGCAGAGAGTTATAATTCACCCCTCCACTTT.

The rearrangement joins TRBV7-9 to TRBJ2-7, with a possible D match to TRBD1 (5 bases). The CDR3 has 18 residues. V was cut by 2 bases and J by 1 base, with 21 bases left in between. The germline gives CDR1 SEHNR, CDR2 FQNEAQ (reference sequence). The CDR3 coding sequence is TGTGCCAGCAGCTTAACACGGCAGGGCTTTACTTTTTCCTACGAGCAGTACTTC. Translating gives CASSLTRQGFTFSYEQYF. Full variable domain (rest looked up from reference TRBV7-9 and TRBJ2-7): DTGVSQNPRHKITKRGQNVTFRCDPISEHNRLYWYRQTLGQGPEFLTYFQNEAQLEKSRLLSDRFSAERPKGSFSTLEIQRTEQGDSAMYLCASSLTRQGFTFSYEQYFGPGTRLTVT.

Here the CDR3 reads CATKTGGYSNQPQHF. CDR3 DNA sequence: TGTGCCACCAAGACAGGGGGCTATAGCAATCAGCCCCAGCATTTT. The rearrangement joins TRBV19 to TRBJ1-5, with TRBD1 matching over 10 bases. Germline V gene data show CDR1 as LNHDA and CDR2 as SQIVND (reference sequence). The V gene end was trimmed by 10 bases and the J gene end by 0 bases; junction bases not matched to a gene: 6. This CDR3 is 15 amino acids long.

V is TRBV5-4 and J is TRBJ1-1; D ambiguous. Trimming shortened V by 0 bases and J by 0 bases, and 9 bases separated the two germline ends. Germline values: CDR1 SGHNT, CDR2 YYREEE (reference sequence). This CDR3 region has 15 residues. The CDR3 here is CASSLAQNMNTEAFF. The DNA of the CDR3 is TGTGCCAGCAGCTTGGCACAGAACATGAACACTGAAGCTTTCTTT.

This chain links TRBV18 with TRBJ2-2; the match to TRBD1 covers 8 bases. Germline loops: CDR1 KGHSH, CDR2 LQKENI. The ends lost 1 base at V and 3 bases at J; junction bases unmatched: 4. The CDR3 totals 16 residues. This CDR3 is CASSPRTGLDTGELFF. CDR3 bases: TGTGCCAGCTCACCACGGACAGGGTTGGACACCGGGGAGCTGTTTTTT.

V gene TRBV5-4 combines with J gene TRBJ1-6; possibly TRBD1 for D (5 bases). Per germline, CDR1 SGHNT and CDR2 YYREEE (reference sequence). This CDR3 has 13 residues. Deletions cut 3 bases from V and 7 bases from J, with 8 bases between. CDR3 amino acids: CASSSGANSPLHF. The CDR3 DNA follows: TGTGCCAGCAGCTCCGGGGCCAATTCACCCCTCCACTTT.